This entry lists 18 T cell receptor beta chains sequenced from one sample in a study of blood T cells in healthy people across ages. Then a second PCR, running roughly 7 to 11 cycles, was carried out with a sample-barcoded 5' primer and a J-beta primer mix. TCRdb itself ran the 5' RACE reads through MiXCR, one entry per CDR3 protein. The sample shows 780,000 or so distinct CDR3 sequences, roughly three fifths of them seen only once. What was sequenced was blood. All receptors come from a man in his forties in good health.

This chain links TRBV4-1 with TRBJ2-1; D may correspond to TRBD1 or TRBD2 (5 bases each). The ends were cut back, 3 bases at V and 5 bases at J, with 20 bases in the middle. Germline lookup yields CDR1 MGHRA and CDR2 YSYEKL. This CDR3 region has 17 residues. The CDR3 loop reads CASSQTASRGLNNEQFF. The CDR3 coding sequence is TGCGCCAGCAGCCAGACAGCATCTAGAGGGTTAAACAATGAGCAGTTCTTC.

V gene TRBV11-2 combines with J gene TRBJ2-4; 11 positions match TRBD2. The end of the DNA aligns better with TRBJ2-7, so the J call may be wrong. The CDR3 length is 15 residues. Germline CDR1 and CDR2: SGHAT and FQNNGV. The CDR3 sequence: CASSYLAGGGDEQYF. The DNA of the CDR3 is TGTGCCAGCAGCTATCTAGCGGGAGGTGGCGACGAGCAGTACTTC.

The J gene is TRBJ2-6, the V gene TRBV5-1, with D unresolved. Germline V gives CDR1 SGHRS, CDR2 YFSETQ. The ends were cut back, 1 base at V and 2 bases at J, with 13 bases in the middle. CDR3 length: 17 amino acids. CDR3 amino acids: CASSLNSVGTGANVLTF. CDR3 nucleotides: TGCGCCAGCAGCTTGAACAGTGTTGGAACTGGGGCCAACGTCCTGACTTTC.

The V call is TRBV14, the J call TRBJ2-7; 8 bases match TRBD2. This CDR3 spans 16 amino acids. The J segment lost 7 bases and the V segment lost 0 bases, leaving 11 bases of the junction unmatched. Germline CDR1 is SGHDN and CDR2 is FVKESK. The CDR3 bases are TGTGCCAGCAGCCAAGAAGTCTGGGGACTAGTAAGGGAGCAGTACTTC. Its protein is CASSQEVWGLVREQYF.

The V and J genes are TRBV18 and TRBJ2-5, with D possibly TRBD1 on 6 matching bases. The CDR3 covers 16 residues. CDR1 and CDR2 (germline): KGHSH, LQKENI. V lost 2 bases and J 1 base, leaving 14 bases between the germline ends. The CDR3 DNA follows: TGTGCCAGCTCACCAGTCGGCAGGGGACCCCAAGAGACCCAGTACTTC. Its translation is CASSPVGRGPQETQYF.

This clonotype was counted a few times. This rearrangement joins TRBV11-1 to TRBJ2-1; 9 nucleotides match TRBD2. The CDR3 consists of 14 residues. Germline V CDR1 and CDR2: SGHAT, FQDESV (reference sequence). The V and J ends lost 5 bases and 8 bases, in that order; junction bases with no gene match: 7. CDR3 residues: CASSILAGVDEQFF. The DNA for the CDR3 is TGTGCCAGCAGCATCTTAGCGGGAGTCGATGAGCAGTTCTTC.

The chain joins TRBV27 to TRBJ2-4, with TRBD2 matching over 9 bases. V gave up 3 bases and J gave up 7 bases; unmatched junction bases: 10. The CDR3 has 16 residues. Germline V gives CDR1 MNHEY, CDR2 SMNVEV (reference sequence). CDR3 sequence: CASSFIGASGVNIQYF. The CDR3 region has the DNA TGTGCCAGCAGTTTTATTGGGGCTAGCGGGGTGAACATTCAGTACTTC.

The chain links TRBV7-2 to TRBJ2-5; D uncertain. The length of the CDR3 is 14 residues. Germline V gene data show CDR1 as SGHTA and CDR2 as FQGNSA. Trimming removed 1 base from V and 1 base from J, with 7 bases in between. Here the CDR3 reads CASSLERAQETQYF. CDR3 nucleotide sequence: TGTGCCAGCAGCTTAGAAAGAGCCCAAGAGACCCAGTACTTC. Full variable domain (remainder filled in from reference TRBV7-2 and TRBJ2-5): GAGVSQSPSNKVTEKGKDVELRCDPISGHTALYWYRQSLGQGLEFLIYFQGNSAPDKSGLPSDRFSAERTGGSVSTLTIQRTQQEDSAVYLCASSLERAQETQYFGPGTRLLVL.

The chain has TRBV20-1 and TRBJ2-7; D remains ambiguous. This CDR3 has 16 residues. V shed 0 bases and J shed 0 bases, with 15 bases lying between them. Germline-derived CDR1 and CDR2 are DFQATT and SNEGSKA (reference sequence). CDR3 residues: CSARDTADSSSYEQYF. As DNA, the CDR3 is TGCAGTGCTAGAGATACGGCTGATTCCAGCTCCTACGAGCAGTACTTC.

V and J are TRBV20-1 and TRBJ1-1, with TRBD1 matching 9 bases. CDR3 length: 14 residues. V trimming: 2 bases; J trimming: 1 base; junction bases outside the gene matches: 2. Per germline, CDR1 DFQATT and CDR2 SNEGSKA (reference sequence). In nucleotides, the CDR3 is TGCAGTGCTAGATCGGGACAGGGGAACACTGAAGCTTTCTTT. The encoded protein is CSARSGQGNTEAFF.

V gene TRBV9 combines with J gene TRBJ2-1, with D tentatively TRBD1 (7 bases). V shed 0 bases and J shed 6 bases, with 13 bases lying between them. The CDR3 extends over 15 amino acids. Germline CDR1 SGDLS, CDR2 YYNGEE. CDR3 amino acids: CASSVAGGYTNEQFF. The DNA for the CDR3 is TGTGCCAGCAGCGTAGCAGGGGGGTATACCAATGAGCAGTTCTTC.

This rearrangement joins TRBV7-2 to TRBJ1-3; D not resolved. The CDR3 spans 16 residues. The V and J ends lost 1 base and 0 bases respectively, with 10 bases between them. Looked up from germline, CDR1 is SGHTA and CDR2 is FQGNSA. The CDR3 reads CASSLGQADSGNTIYF. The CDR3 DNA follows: TGTGCCAGCAGCTTAGGTCAGGCCGACTCTGGAAACACCATATATTTT. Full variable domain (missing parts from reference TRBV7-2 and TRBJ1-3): GAGVSQSPSNKVTEKGKDVELRCDPISGHTALYWYRQSLGQGLEFLIYFQGNSAPDKSGLPSDRFSAERTGGSVSTLTIQRTQQEDSAVYLCASSLGQADSGNTIYFGEGSWLTVV.

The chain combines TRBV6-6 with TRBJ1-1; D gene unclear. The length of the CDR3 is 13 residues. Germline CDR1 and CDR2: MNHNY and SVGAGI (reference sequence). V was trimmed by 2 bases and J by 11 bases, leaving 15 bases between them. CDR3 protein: CASSYASRESAFF. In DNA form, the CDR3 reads TGTGCCAGCAGTTACGCGTCTAGGGAGAGTGCTTTCTTT.

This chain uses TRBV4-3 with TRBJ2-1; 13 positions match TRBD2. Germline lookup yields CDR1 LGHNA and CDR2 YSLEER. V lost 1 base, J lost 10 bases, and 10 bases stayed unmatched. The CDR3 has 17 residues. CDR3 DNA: TGCGCCAGCAGCCAAGGACCTACTAGCGGGAGGGCAAGAGAGCAGTTCTTC. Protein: CASSQGPTSGRAREQFF.

CDR3 in amino acids: CSVETAQGTEAFF. In DNA, the CDR3 is TGCAGCGTTGAAACGGCCCAGGGCACTGAAGCTTTCTTT. This chain joins TRBV29-1 and TRBJ1-1; a weak D match, TRBD1 (5 bases). The CDR3 runs to 13 residues. The germline V and J ends were trimmed by 2 bases and 4 bases, with 11 bases remaining between them. CDR1 is SQVTM, CDR2 ANQGSEA, per germline.

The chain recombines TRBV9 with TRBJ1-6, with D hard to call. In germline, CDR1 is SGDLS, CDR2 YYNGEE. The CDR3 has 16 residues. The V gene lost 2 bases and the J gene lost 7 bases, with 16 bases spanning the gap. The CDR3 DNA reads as TGTGCCAGCAGCGTTGACCCAGGAGACTACAATTCACCCCTCCACTTT. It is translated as CASSVDPGDYNSPLHF.

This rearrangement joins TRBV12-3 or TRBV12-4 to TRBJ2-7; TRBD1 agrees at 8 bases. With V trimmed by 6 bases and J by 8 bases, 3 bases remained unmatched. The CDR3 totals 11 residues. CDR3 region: CASRDRDQQYF. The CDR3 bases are TGTGCCAGCAGGGACAGGGACCAGCAGTACTTC.

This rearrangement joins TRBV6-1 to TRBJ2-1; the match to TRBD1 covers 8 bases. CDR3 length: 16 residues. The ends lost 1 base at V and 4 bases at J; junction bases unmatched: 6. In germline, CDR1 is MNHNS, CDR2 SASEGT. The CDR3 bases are TGTGCCAGCAGTGAAGTCCGGGACAGGAGATACAATGAGCAGTTCTTC. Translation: CASSEVRDRRYNEQFF.